One and the same sample provided the 29 T cell receptor beta chains below, sequenced in a study of identical twins. TCRdb itself ran the 5' RACE reads through MiXCR, one entry per CDR3 protein. The sample holds around 550,000 distinct CDR3 sequences, about 16% seen once. This sample was shared with a second study, whose subject was yellow fever vaccine responses in identical twins.

The sequenced sample consisted of CD4+ T cells sorted from blood. These receptor sequences come from a woman under 30 in good health.

This clonotype has more than one count but fewer than ten. The genes are TRBV2 and TRBJ2-7; D gene unclear. This CDR3 is 14 amino acids long. Germline V gene lookup returns CDR1 SNHLY and CDR2 FYNNEI. Trimming left V 7 bases short and J 0 bases short, with 13 bases between. The CDR3 sequence is CASKDATSSYEQYF. The CDR3 nucleotides read TGTGCCAGCAAGGACGCAACGAGCTCCTACGAGCAGTACTTC.

This clonotype was counted only a few times. The gene calls are TRBV5-5 and TRBJ2-1; 13 nucleotides line up with TRBD2. Losses at the gene ends were 3 bases for V and 8 bases for J; bases not matched to a gene: 14. The CDR3 consists of 18 residues. CDR1 and CDR2 from the germline V gene are SGHKS and YYEKEE (reference sequence). The chain's CDR3 is CASSSTTSGGGSYHEQFF. Here the CDR3 DNA reads TGTGCCAGCAGCTCCACTACTAGCGGGGGGGGCTCGTATCATGAGCAGTTCTTC.

To note about this clonotype: A junction boundary mismatches the germline segment, possibly from a read error. V is TRBV15 and J is TRBJ2-2, with D possibly matching TRBD2 (5 bases). The CDR3 contains 15 residues. Per germline, CDR1 LNHNV and CDR2 YYDKDF (reference sequence). CDR3 coding DNA: TGTGCCACCAGCAGAGATCAGGACGCTACCGGGGAGCTGCTTTTT. Translating gives CATSRDQDATGELLF.

The CDR3 DNA reads as TGTGCCAGCAGCGTATCTAGCGGGATGTCTGTCGACGAGACCCAGTACTTC. It encodes CASSVSSGMSVDETQYF. The genes are TRBV9 and TRBJ2-5; 9 bases agree with TRBD2. The length of the CDR3 is 17 residues. The J segment lost 5 bases and the V segment lost 1 base, leaving 12 bases of the junction unmatched. Germline assignment: CDR1 SGDLS and CDR2 YYNGEE.

This clonotype was recorded a few times. This sequence joins TRBV20-1 and TRBJ2-1; 9 bases fit TRBD2. This CDR3 region has 15 residues. Germline V gives CDR1 DFQATT, CDR2 SNEGSKA (reference sequence). J lost 0 bases, V lost 4 bases, and 4 bases had no gene match. In DNA form, the CDR3 reads TGCAGTGCTATGGGACTAGCTGGCTCCTACAATGAGCAGTTCTTC. It encodes CSAMGLAGSYNEQFF.

The chain links TRBV11-3 to TRBJ2-1; D is unclear. Germline V gene data show CDR1 as SGHNT and CDR2 as YENEEA. V shed 2 bases and J shed 8 bases, with 7 bases lying between them. This CDR3 has 12 residues. CDR3 DNA sequence: TGTGCCAGCAGCTTAACGGTGGATGAGCAGTTCTTC. It encodes CASSLTVDEQFF.

A few counts support this clonotype. The V and J genes are TRBV29-1 and TRBJ2-3, with D unclear. The V end lost 7 bases, the J end lost 2 bases, and 16 bases lay between the germline ends. Germline CDR1 is SQVTM and CDR2 is ANQGSEA. The CDR3 is 14 residues long. CDR3 bases: TGCAGCGCAATCCCCGGTATGAACACAGATACGCAGTATTTT. This encodes CSAIPGMNTDTQYF.

In its sample, this clonotype was seen a few times. This chain connects TRBV10-3 to TRBJ1-1; D is unresolved. The CDR3 covers 13 residues. The germline CDR1 and CDR2 sequences are ENHRY and SYGVKD. The V gene lost 5 bases and the J gene lost 1 base, with 8 bases spanning the gap. The DNA of the CDR3 is TGTGCCATCAGTACACACGGGAACACTGAAGCTTTCTTT. Amino acids: CAISTHGNTEAFF.

In this sample, this clonotype turned up a few times. The gene calls are TRBV28 and TRBJ2-7; D is undetermined. The CDR3 loop spans 15 amino acids. V was shortened by 7 bases and J by 0 bases, with 16 bases between the two germline ends. Germline V gene sequence: CDR1 MDHEN, CDR2 SYDVKM. CDR3 bases: TGTGCCAGCACCTCGCCCTCTTCCGTCTCCTACGAGCAGTACTTC. It specifies CASTSPSSVSYEQYF.

This clonotype was recorded a few times. The chain combines TRBV5-1 with TRBJ2-1; D could derive from TRBD1 or TRBD2 (5 bases each). CDR1 and CDR2 from the germline V gene are SGHRS and YFSETQ. The CDR3 runs to 13 residues. V lost 3 bases, J lost 8 bases, and 12 bases lay in between. The CDR3 bases are TGCGCCAGCAGCTGGGGACGAGGGCATGAGCAGTTCTTC. It encodes CASSWGRGHEQFF.

This chain uses TRBV5-1 with TRBJ2-7, with D possibly TRBD2 on 6 matching bases. Germline lookup yields CDR1 SGHRS and CDR2 YFSETQ. V was shortened by 2 bases and J by 4 bases, with 25 bases between the two germline ends. This CDR3 has 18 amino acids. DNA for the CDR3: TGCGCCAGCAGCTTTAGTAGCCCTGGGAGGCAGGGAGTGTACGAGCAGTACTTC. It encodes CASSFSSPGRQGVYEQYF. Using reference TRBV5-1 and TRBJ2-7 for the parts outside the CDR3, the full variable domain is KAGVTQTPRYLIKTRGQQVTLSCSPISGHRSVSWYQQTPGQGLQFLFEYFSETQRNKGNFPGRFSGRQFSNSRSEMNVSTLELGDSALYLCASSFSSPGRQGVYEQYFGPGTRLTVT.

This clonotype was counted a few times. The V gene is TRBV24-1, the J gene TRBJ2-1, with 9 bases lining up with TRBD1. Unmatched junction bases numbered 5, after V lost 3 bases and J lost 6 bases. CDR3 size: 15 residues. Germline V gene data show CDR1 as KGHDR and CDR2 as SFDVKD. This CDR3 reads CATSDPRQGVNEQFF. The CDR3 region has the DNA TGTGCCACCAGTGATCCGCGACAGGGGGTCAATGAGCAGTTCTTC.

This clonotype was seen many times. The chain combines TRBV10-2 with TRBJ1-1; the D is unclear. Trimming stripped 3 bases from V and 3 bases from J, with 2 bases between. The CDR3 sequence is 11 residues long. The germline gives CDR1 WSHSY, CDR2 SAAADI. Here the CDR3 reads CASSDYTEAFF. The CDR3 region has the DNA TGCGCCAGCAGTGACTACACTGAAGCTTTCTTT.

This clonotype was counted a few times. This rearrangement joins TRBV5-1 to TRBJ2-5; no clear D. Deletions cut 0 bases from V and 2 bases from J, with 11 bases between. CDR1 and CDR2 (germline): SGHRS, YFSETQ. The CDR3 covers 15 residues. The CDR3 loop reads CASSLASTAQETQYF. In DNA form, the CDR3 reads TGCGCCAGCAGCTTGGCAAGTACAGCTCAAGAGACCCAGTACTTC.

The rearrangement uses TRBV11-2 and TRBJ2-3, with 10 bases lining up with TRBD2. The germline V gene encodes CDR1 SGHAT and CDR2 FQNNGV. V lost 5 bases, J lost 0 bases, and 11 bases stayed unmatched. This CDR3 spans 18 amino acids. Here the CDR3 reads CASSRGPAGGYSTDTQYF. The CDR3 region has the DNA TGTGCCAGCAGCCGGGGGCCAGCGGGGGGGTATAGCACAGATACGCAGTATTTT. The complete variable domain, with remaining parts taken from reference TRBV11-2 and TRBJ2-3, reads EAGVAQSPRYKIIEKRQSVAFWCNPISGHATLYWYQQILGQGPKLLIQFQNNGVVDDSQLPKDRFSAERLKGVDSTLKIQPAKLEDSAVYLCASSRGPAGGYSTDTQYFGPGTRLTVL.

This clonotype was counted only a few times. The chain joins TRBV20-1 to TRBJ2-3; D call uncertain. CDR3 size: 13 residues. V was trimmed by 1 base and J by 1 base, leaving 6 bases between them. Per germline, CDR1 DFQATT and CDR2 SNEGSKA (reference sequence). CDR3 coding DNA: TGCAGTGCTAGAGTTGTAGGCACAGATACGCAGTATTTT. It specifies CSARVVGTDTQYF.

This clonotype was counted at least ten times. V is TRBV5-1 and J is TRBJ2-1, with TRBD2 identical over 7 bases. This CDR3 spans 14 amino acids. The germline CDR1 and CDR2 sequences are SGHRS and YFSETQ. With 2 bases clipped from V and 3 bases from J, the junction kept 2 bases outside the gene matches. The CDR3 coding sequence is TGCGCCAGCAGCTTCCTAGCGGACTACAATGAGCAGTTCTTC. This codes for CASSFLADYNEQFF. Complete variable domain (other parts from reference TRBV5-1 and TRBJ2-1): KAGVTQTPRYLIKTRGQQVTLSCSPISGHRSVSWYQQTPGQGLQFLFEYFSETQRNKGNFPGRFSGRQFSNSRSEMNVSTLELGDSALYLCASSFLADYNEQFFGPGTRLTVL.

This clonotype was seen a few times. The V gene is TRBV15, the J gene TRBJ2-3; 16 nucleotides align to TRBD2. V lost 9 bases to trimming and J lost 5 bases; unmatched junction nucleotides: 8. CDR1 and CDR2 (germline): LNHNV, YYDKDF (reference sequence). This CDR3 spans 16 amino acids. CDR3 amino acids: CATKGLAGGRGDTQYF. CDR3 in DNA: TGTGCCACAAAGGGACTAGCGGGGGGGCGTGGAGATACGCAGTATTTT.

The gene calls are TRBV4-2 and TRBJ2-7; 7 positions agree with TRBD2. J was trimmed by 0 bases and V by 1 base; bases with no gene match: 9. This CDR3 contains 17 residues. CDR1 LGHNA and CDR2 YNFKEQ come from the germline V gene. In DNA, the CDR3 is TGTGCCAGCAGCCAAGTGGCCAGCGGGGCCTTCTCCTACGAGCAGTACTTC. Amino acid sequence: CASSQVASGAFSYEQYF.

This chain connects TRBV5-1 to TRBJ1-1, with 9 bases identical to TRBD1. Trimming took 3 bases from V and 3 from J; bases not matched to a gene: 3. The CDR3 sequence is 14 residues long. Germline values: CDR1 SGHRS, CDR2 YFSETQ. The DNA for the CDR3 is TGCGCCAGCAGCTCGGGACAGGGTGACACTGAAGCTTTCTTT. Its protein product is CASSSGQGDTEAFF.

This clonotype was detected only a few times. The chain uses TRBV29-1 and TRBJ2-7; D not resolved. Looked up from germline, CDR1 is SQVTM and CDR2 is ANQGSEA. With 4 bases removed from V and 1 base from J, the gap between germline ends came to 14 bases. The CDR3 consists of 14 residues. The DNA for the CDR3 is TGCAGCGTTGGGGTGGCTCCCGTTTCCTACGAGCAGTACTTC. Protein product: CSVGVAPVSYEQYF.

This clonotype was picked up a small number of times. This chain connects TRBV20-1 to TRBJ2-3; D is perhaps TRBD2 (5 bases). V was shortened by 4 bases and J by 0 bases, with 26 bases between the two germline ends. Germline CDR1 DFQATT, CDR2 SNEGSKA (reference sequence). This CDR3 spans 19 amino acids. The CDR3: CSATRPGSKGSPSTDTQYF. CDR3 nucleotides: TGCAGTGCTACTAGACCGGGATCAAAGGGATCTCCTAGCACAGATACGCAGTATTTT.

V usage is TRBV3-1 and J usage is TRBJ2-7, with a tentative D call TRBD1 (5 bases). The CDR3 covers 16 residues. The V gene lost 0 bases and the J gene lost 3 bases, with 15 bases spanning the gap. Germline CDR1 is LGHDT and CDR2 is YNNKEL (reference sequence). The chain's CDR3 is CASSQDLVGAVYEQYF. The CDR3 bases are TGTGCCAGCAGCCAAGATCTGGTAGGGGCCGTCTACGAGCAGTACTTC.

The genes are TRBV12-3 or TRBV12-4 and TRBJ2-2; D may be TRBD1 (6 bases). This CDR3 region has 15 residues. Trimming left V 4 bases short and J 3 bases short, with 12 bases between. CDR3 residues: CASSSRDTYTGELFF. The CDR3, as DNA: TGTGCCAGCAGTTCCCGGGACACCTACACCGGGGAGCTGTTTTTT.

This clonotype was detected ten times or more. The genes are TRBV5-1 and TRBJ1-1; the D is unclear. Germline CDR1 reads SGHRS; CDR2 reads YFSETQ. CDR3 length: 13 residues. Trimming pared 5 bases from V and 1 base from J, leaving 9 bases between. CDR3 DNA: TGCGCCAGCAGTGGGCAGCAGAACACTGAAGCTTTCTTT. This codes for CASSGQQNTEAFF.

This sequence joins TRBV6-5 and TRBJ2-7; 9 positions match TRBD2. The CDR3 runs 16 residues. Germline-derived CDR1 and CDR2 are MNHEY and SVGAGI. V trimming: 0 bases; J trimming: 7 bases; junction bases outside the gene matches: 10. CDR3 loop: CASSYSSLAGHREQYF. CDR3 sequence (DNA): TGTGCCAGCAGTTACTCTAGCCTAGCGGGACATCGGGAGCAGTACTTC.

This clonotype has a count of ten or more. The chain joins TRBV6-1 to TRBJ2-2; weak D call: TRBD1 (5 bases). CDR1 and CDR2 (germline): MNHNS, SASEGT. The CDR3 sequence is 14 residues long. V shed 6 bases and J shed 5 bases, with 13 bases lying between them. Written as DNA, the CDR3 is TGTGCCAGCAGCCACCCCAGGGTAACCGGGGAGCTGTTTTTT. Residues: CASSHPRVTGELFF.

This clonotype was seen more than once but under ten times. This chain uses TRBV29-1 with TRBJ2-5, with D hard to call. Germline values: CDR1 SQVTM, CDR2 ANQGSEA. V lost 3 bases to trimming and J lost 2 bases, with 10 bases between them. The CDR3 totals 13 residues. The CDR3 bases are TGCAGCGTTGAGAAGGGCTTTCAAGAGACCCAGTACTTC. The encoded protein is CSVEKGFQETQYF.

This clonotype came up a few times. This chain links TRBV24-1 with TRBJ2-1; D may be TRBD2 (6 bases). V lost 10 bases, J lost 9 bases, and 9 bases lay in between. The length of the CDR3 is 10 residues. CDR1 and CDR2 (germline): KGHDR, SFDVKD. The CDR3 nucleotides are TGTGCCACGGTGGGAGGTGAGCAGTTCTTC. It specifies CATVGGEQFF.